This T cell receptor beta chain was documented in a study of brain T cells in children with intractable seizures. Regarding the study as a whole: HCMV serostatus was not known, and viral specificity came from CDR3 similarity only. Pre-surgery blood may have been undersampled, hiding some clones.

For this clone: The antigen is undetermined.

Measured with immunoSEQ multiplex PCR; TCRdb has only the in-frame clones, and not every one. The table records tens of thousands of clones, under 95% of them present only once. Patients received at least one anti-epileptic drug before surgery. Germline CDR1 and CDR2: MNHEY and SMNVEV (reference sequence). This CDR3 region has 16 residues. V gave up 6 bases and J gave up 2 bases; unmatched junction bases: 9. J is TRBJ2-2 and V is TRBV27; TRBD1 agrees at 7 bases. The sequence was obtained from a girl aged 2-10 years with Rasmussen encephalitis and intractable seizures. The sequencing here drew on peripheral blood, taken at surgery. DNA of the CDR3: TGTGCCAGCAGGCTGACAGGGCCATTTAACACCGGGGAGCTGTTTTTT. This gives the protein CASRLTGPFNTGELFF.